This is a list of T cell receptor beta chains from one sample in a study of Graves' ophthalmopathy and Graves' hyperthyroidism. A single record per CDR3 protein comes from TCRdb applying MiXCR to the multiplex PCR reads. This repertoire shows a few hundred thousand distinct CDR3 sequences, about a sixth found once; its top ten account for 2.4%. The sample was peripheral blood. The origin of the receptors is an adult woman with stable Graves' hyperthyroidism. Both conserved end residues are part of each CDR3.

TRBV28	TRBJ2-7	CASSSLGGPSGEQYF
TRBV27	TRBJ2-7	CASSLLGGGEQYF
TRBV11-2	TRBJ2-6	CASTTGGRASGANVLTF
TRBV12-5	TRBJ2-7	CASGLDRGLYEQYF
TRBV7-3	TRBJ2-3	CASSLGLAGSTDTQYF
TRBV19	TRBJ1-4	CASSSLGGEKLFF
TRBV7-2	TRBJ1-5	CASSYSKGTGGQPQHF
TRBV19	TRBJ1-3	CASDGLSSGNTIYF
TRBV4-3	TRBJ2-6	CASSGTRAGSSGANVLTF
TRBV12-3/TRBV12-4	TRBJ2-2	CASRTIGGSGVTGELFF
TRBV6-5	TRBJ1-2	CAISSYYGYTF
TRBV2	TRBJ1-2	CASSVAPGTAGYTF
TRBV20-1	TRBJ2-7	CSEHVLHSYEQYF
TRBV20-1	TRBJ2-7	CSATGPGYEQYF
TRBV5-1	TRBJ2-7	CASRIQGSSYEQYF
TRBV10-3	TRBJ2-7	CAISASGRAYEQYF
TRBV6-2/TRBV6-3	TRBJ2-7	CASSYPRQVSAYEQYF
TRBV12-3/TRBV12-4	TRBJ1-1	CASSFRDRGGTEAFF
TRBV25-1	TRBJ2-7	CASSENGPTSYEQYF
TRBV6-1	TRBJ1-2	CASTLPWTGVGYGYTF
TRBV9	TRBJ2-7	CASSRTGDLTYEQYF
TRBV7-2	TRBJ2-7	CASSQQSQGSWNEQYF
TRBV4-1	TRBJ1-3	CASSQDNPLATRTNTIYF
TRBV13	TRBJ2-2	CASSWGLAETTGELFF
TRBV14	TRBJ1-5	CASSHVRDSHSNQPQHF
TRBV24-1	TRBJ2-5	CATRPPGYGQETQYF
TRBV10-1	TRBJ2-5	CASSAGPGETQYF
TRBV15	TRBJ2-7	CATSRDGTGGREQYF
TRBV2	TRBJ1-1	CASRVVSTEAFF
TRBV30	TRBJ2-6	CALQGGPRGANVLTF
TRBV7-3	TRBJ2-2	CASTKDGNTGELFF
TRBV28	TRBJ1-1	CASSFPHRGRAEAFF
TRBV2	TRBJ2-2	CASSEQGSVGELFF
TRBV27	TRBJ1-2	CASSLWSGRGYGYTF
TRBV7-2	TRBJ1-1	CASSKTGAYTEAFF
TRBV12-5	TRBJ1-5	CASGSSDQTIDQPQHF
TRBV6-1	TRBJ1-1	CASSHADRGLEAFF
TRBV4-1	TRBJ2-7	CASSQVTSGSGEQYF
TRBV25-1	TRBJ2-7	CASSVPYGVAGSEQYF
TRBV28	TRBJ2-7	CASSQYPGPGAEQYF
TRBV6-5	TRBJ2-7	CASSYSGQGAVSYEQYF
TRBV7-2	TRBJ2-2	CASSGLAGGPLAGELFF
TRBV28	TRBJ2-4	CASTQGLAKNIKYF
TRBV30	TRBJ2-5	CAWSVDTQETQYF
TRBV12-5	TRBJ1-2	CASGLARDRLNYGYTF
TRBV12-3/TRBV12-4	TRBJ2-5	CASSPDATGETQYF
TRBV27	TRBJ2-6	CASSFQGFGANVLTF
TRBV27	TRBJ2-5	CASSRTIQETQYF